Described below is a single T cell receptor (beta chain) sequence and its context. No antigen is known for it. This specimen comes from a study of cytomegalovirus exposure and HLA in healthy donors. Study results and limitations: V- and J-gene trimming of TCR beta was linked (in a later analysis) to a missense DCLRE1C variant.

Primers included in the PCR were 60 Vbeta and 13 Jbeta primers. The data were produced by immunoSEQ multiplex PCR, yet TCRdb's version contains in-frame clones alone and is incomplete. The data show more than 100,000 clones, with roughly 83% seen just once and less than 2% held by the top ten. What was sequenced was PBMCs. The origin of this receptor is a man in his forties or fifties in good health and CMV-seronegative.

The CDR3 region is CASSQDYLQDEQYF. The DNA of the CDR3 is TGTGCCAGCAGCCAAGATTACCTCCAGGACGAGCAGTACTTC. This chain joins TRBV4-2 and TRBJ2-7; D not resolved. Germline values: CDR1 LGHNA, CDR2 YNFKEQ. V was pared by 0 bases and J by 5 bases, with 11 bases between. The CDR3 covers 14 residues.